This T cell receptor (beta chain) appears in the sequencing data of a study of T cells in Graves' hyperthyroidism and ophthalmopathy. Turning to the study itself: The initial diagnosis was the point when peripheral blood was collected, ahead of any treatment. Study findings and constraints: Through a model of 13 V-J features, ophthalmopathy was separated from stable hyperthyroidism. Before onset, by a median of approximately 6.8 months, the model predicted ophthalmopathy.

When ophthalmopathy did not progress within 18 months, Graves' hyperthyroidism was considered stable. A word on this clonotype: Its antigen is as yet unknown.

Germline-derived CDR1 and CDR2 are SGHVS and FQNEAQ. This CDR3 contains 16 residues. V lost 4 bases, J lost 1 base, and 6 bases stayed unmatched. RNA transcripts yielded amplified TCR beta CDR3 regions. The HTBI set primed first-round TCR CDR3 RT-PCR. TCRdb reprocessed the multiplex PCR reads with MiXCR, giving one entry per CDR3 protein. Of a few hundred thousand distinct CDR3 sequences in the sample, 15% were seen once. What was sequenced was blood. The rearrangement links TRBV7-8 to TRBJ2-4; 8 positions agree with TRBD2. The sequence was collected from a woman in her 30s with Graves' hyperthyroidism. The CDR3 nucleotides are TGTGCCAGCAGCTCGGGACTAGGGGCGGCCAAAAACATTCAGTACTTC. It codes for CASSSGLGAAKNIQYF.